Each of the 20 T cell receptor beta chains below was sequenced from the same sample in a study of beta chain features in type 1 diabetes. Whole-study findings and limits: TCRB CDR3s were moderately but significantly shorter in Type 1 diabetes patients in all four CD4+ subsets.

Reverse transcribing all isolated RNA meant expressed TCRB transcripts were sequenced. Repertoires were generated with immunoSEQ multiplex PCR, while TCRdb's copy carries only in-frame clones and drops some. The sample has more than 200,000 clones, approximately 16% seen once; the top ten hold approximately 0.086%. These receptors have no identified antigens. Sequencing was performed on naive CD4+ T cells from blood. These receptors all come from a man in his thirties or forties with type 1 diabetes.

The chain carries TRBV27 and TRBJ2-7; the match to TRBD2 covers 10 bases. In germline, CDR1 is MNHEY, CDR2 SMNVEV (reference sequence). J lost 4 bases, V lost 5 bases, and 8 bases had no gene match. CDR3 length: 15 amino acids. CDR3 nucleotide sequence: TGTGCCAGCAGTCCTGGGCCGGGACTAGCGTACGAGCAGTACTTC. Amino acid sequence: CASSPGPGLAYEQYF.

The chain has TRBV15 and TRBJ2-5; 8 bases are shared with TRBD2. V gave up 3 bases and J gave up 5 bases; unmatched junction bases: 17. This CDR3 spans 18 amino acids. CDR1 and CDR2 from the germline V gene are LNHNV and YYDKDF (reference sequence). The CDR3 nucleotides are TGTGCCACCAGCAGGGGAGTCGTTGGACGGGAGGGCCAGGAGACCCAGTACTTC. Translation: CATSRGVVGREGQETQYF.

This clone occurred a few times. J is TRBJ2-1 and V is TRBV10-3; 9 bases line up with TRBD2. V lost 0 bases and J lost 6; bases outside the gene matches: 6. The germline V gene has CDR1 ENHRY and CDR2 SYGVKD. The CDR3 totals 16 residues. CDR3 in DNA: TGTGCCATCAGTGAGTCTGGTAGCGGGGGTGGCAATGAGCAGTTCTTC. Protein product: CAISESGSGGGNEQFF.

The chain couples TRBV7-2 to TRBJ1-1, with D unclear. V was trimmed by 0 bases and J by 7 bases, leaving 9 bases between them. Germline V lookup: CDR1 SGHTA, CDR2 FQGNSA. The CDR3 is made up of 13 amino acids. The CDR3 reads CASSLAAALEAFF. The DNA for the CDR3 is TGTGCCAGCAGCTTAGCCGCAGCGCTTGAAGCTTTCTTT.

Concerning this clone itself: A read error may be the cause here, since a much bigger clone is one base away. The chain has TRBV5-4 and TRBJ2-1; 7 nucleotides line up with TRBD2. Germline values: CDR1 SGHNT, CDR2 YYREEE (reference sequence). The CDR3 covers 18 residues. The CDR3 nucleotides read TGTGCCATCAGCTTAACGGGCCGCGGGAGTGGAATCTACAATGAGCAGTTCTTC. Translated, it gives CAISLTGRGSGIYNEQFF.

V usage is TRBV30 and J usage is TRBJ2-3; no clear D. The CDR3 is 12 residues long. V lost 3 bases and J 6 bases, leaving 10 bases between the germline ends. Looked up from germline, CDR1 is GTSNPN and CDR2 is SVGIG (reference sequence). In nucleotides, the CDR3 is TGTGCCTGGAGCATATCGCGGGATACGCAGTATTTT. Amino acid sequence: CAWSISRDTQYF.

In this sample, this clone turned up a few times. J is TRBJ2-1 and V is TRBV15; D uncertain. The V gene lost 0 bases and the J gene lost 3 bases, with 9 bases spanning the gap. The CDR3 consists of 15 residues. CDR1 is LNHNV and CDR2 is YYDKDF in the germline V gene (reference sequence). CDR3 sequence reads: CATSRDSTNYNEQFF. The CDR3, as DNA: TGTGCCACCAGCAGAGATTCGACAAACTACAATGAGCAGTTCTTC.

This rearrangement joins TRBV7-6 to TRBJ1-1; 10 bases map to TRBD1. The CDR3 is 15 amino acids. With 5 bases clipped from V and 0 bases from J, the junction kept 3 bases outside the gene matches. In germline, CDR1 is SGHVS, CDR2 FNYEAQ. The CDR3 is CASSQGQGMNTEAFF. The CDR3 nucleotides read TGTGCCAGCAGCCAGGGACAGGGGATGAACACTGAAGCTTTCTTT.

The chain is built from TRBV7-9 and TRBJ2-7; 9 bases map to TRBD1. Per the germline V gene, CDR1 is SEHNR and CDR2 is FQNEAQ (reference sequence). J lost 6 bases, V lost 5 bases, and 8 bases had no gene match. The CDR3 length is 14 residues. The CDR3 loop is CASSTRQGVSEQYF. CDR3 nucleotides: TGTGCCAGCAGCACGCGACAGGGGGTAAGCGAGCAGTACTTC.

This clone has just a few counts. The chain links TRBV27 to TRBJ1-2; D is uncertain. Germline CDR1 MNHEY, CDR2 SMNVEV (reference sequence). V was pared by 2 bases and J by 0 bases, with 13 bases between. CDR3 length equals 16 residues. This chain's CDR3 is CASSLRSYRSNYGYTF. The CDR3 coding sequence is TGTGCCAGCAGTTTAAGGTCATACAGATCTAACTATGGCTACACCTTC.

This clone has more than one count but fewer than ten. The genes are TRBV29-1 and TRBJ2-7; D is unclear. The V end lost 1 base, the J end lost 6 bases, and 10 bases lay between the germline ends. This CDR3 is built from 12 residues. Germline V gene lookup returns CDR1 SQVTM and CDR2 ANQGSEA. CDR3: CSVEVASGEQYF. In DNA, the CDR3 is TGCAGCGTTGAAGTAGCCAGTGGCGAGCAGTACTTC.

The chain carries TRBV9 and TRBJ1-1; D unclear. Germline V gene lookup returns CDR1 SGDLS and CDR2 YYNGEE. This CDR3 has 14 amino acids. Trimming left V 0 bases short and J 4 bases short, with 10 bases between. The DNA of the CDR3 is TGTGCCAGCAGCGTAGAGGTAGAACTCACTGAAGCTTTCTTT. This encodes CASSVEVELTEAFF.

This clone has more than one count but fewer than ten. This chain uses TRBV7-9 with TRBJ2-3; D uncertain. The germline V gene encodes CDR1 SEHNR and CDR2 FQNEAQ (reference sequence). V was pared by 2 bases and J by 2 bases, with 14 bases between. The CDR3 length is 16 residues. The CDR3 loop reads CASSLRPGGDTDTQYF. DNA for the CDR3: TGTGCCAGCAGCTTACGCCCCGGCGGAGACACAGATACGCAGTATTTT.

This clone has only a few counts. Other DNA variants within this sample encode the same CDR3. This chain joins TRBV28 and TRBJ2-6; D unclear. Germline assignment: CDR1 MDHEN and CDR2 SYDVKM. CDR3 length: 13 amino acids. Trimming stripped 3 bases from V and 2 bases from J, with 2 bases between. CDR3 sequence: CASSLAGANVLTF. CDR3 DNA: TGTGCCAGCAGTTTGGCTGGGGCCAACGTCCTGACTTTC.

V is TRBV7-9 and J is TRBJ2-1, with 14 bases matching TRBD2. The germline V gene encodes CDR1 SEHNR and CDR2 FQNEAQ (reference sequence). V was pared by 5 bases and J by 6 bases, with 3 bases of the junction left unmatched. CDR3 size: 15 residues. The CDR3 DNA is TGTGCCAGCAGCCAGGGACTAGCGGGAGCCAATGAGCAGTTCTTC. Its protein is CASSQGLAGANEQFF.

This clone turned up a few times. The genes are TRBV5-1 and TRBJ2-5; TRBD1 matches at 9 bases. Germline trimming cut 7 bases from V and 4 bases from J; bases unmatched to any gene: 8. Germline lookup yields CDR1 SGHRS and CDR2 YFSETQ. There are 14 residues in the CDR3. CDR3 sequence: CASEVGQGRETQYF. The CDR3 DNA is TGCGCCAGCGAGGTAGGACAGGGGAGAGAGACCCAGTACTTC. The full variable domain, rest sourced from reference TRBV5-1 and TRBJ2-5, is KAGVTQTPRYLIKTRGQQVTLSCSPISGHRSVSWYQQTPGQGLQFLFEYFSETQRNKGNFPGRFSGRQFSNSRSEMNVSTLELGDSALYLCASEVGQGRETQYFGPGTRLLVL.

This clone has just a few counts. Different DNA sequences within this sample yield the same CDR3. The CDR3 is CASSQDGEQFF. Here the CDR3 DNA reads TGTGCCAGCAGCCAAGACGGAGAGCAGTTCTTC. The genes are TRBV14 and TRBJ2-1, with D hard to call. V lost 0 bases, J lost 10 bases, and 4 bases lay in between. CDR3 size: 11 residues. CDR1 is SGHDN, CDR2 FVKESK, per germline.

J is TRBJ2-3 and V is TRBV30; 10 bases line up with TRBD2. The junction had 10 bases not matched to a gene; V was cut back by 1 base and J by 6 bases. The CDR3 consists of 16 residues. Germline assignment: CDR1 GTSNPN and CDR2 SVGIG (reference sequence). The CDR3 region has the DNA TGTGCCTGGAGTGACGGGACTAGCGATCCTATGGATACGCAGTATTTT. Protein product: CAWSDGTSDPMDTQYF.

This clone was found a few times. The chain carries TRBV28 and TRBJ2-7; D unresolved. V was clipped by 4 bases and J by 2 bases, with 6 bases between them. Germline V lookup: CDR1 MDHEN, CDR2 SYDVKM. CDR3 length: 12 residues. CDR3 bases: TGTGCCAGCAGTTCCTCAACCTACGAGCAGTACTTC. Translated: CASSSSTYEQYF.

The V and J genes are TRBV7-2 and TRBJ1-1; D call uncertain. Trimming shortened V by 0 bases and J by 5 bases, and 10 bases separated the two germline ends. This CDR3 region has 14 residues. CDR1 SGHTA and CDR2 FQGNSA come from the germline V gene. The CDR3 loop is CASSLAGARTEAFF. The CDR3 DNA reads as TGTGCCAGCAGCTTAGCTGGTGCGCGAACTGAAGCTTTCTTT.